The rows below give T cell receptor beta chains drawn from one sample of a study of shared clonotypes between healthy human individuals. Data came from immunoSEQ multiplex PCR; TCRdb stores just in-frame clones and leaves some out. The sample comprises more than 2,000,000 clones, 85% to 95% of which are singletons, and roughly 0.14% rests with the top ten. The sequenced sample was naive CD4+ T cells sorted from blood. The receptors were gathered from a man in his late teens or twenties in good health. Each CDR3 is given with its conserved first and last residue. The D gene is left open where the match is weak. Rows give clone size only sometimes, using once, few, many, or a class for an expanded clone.

TRBV15	.	TRBJ2-3	.	TGTGCCACCAGCAGACCCCTTCAGGGCACAGATACGCAGTATTTT	CATSRPLQGTDTQYF
TRBV4-3	.	TRBJ2-3	TRBD2	TGCGCCAGCAGCCAAGATGGCGGGAGTATGACAGATACGCAGTATTTT	CASSQDGGSMTDTQYF
TRBV10-3	.	TRBJ1-4	.	TGTGCCATCAGTGACAATTTGGCTAATGAAAAACTGTTTTTT	CAISDNLANEKLFF
TRBV6-5	.	TRBJ1-6	TRBD1	TGTGCCAGCAAGGGCCAGGGGGTTTCACCCCTCCACTTT	CASKGQGVSPLHF
TRBV27	.	TRBJ1-3	.	TGTGCCAGCAGTTCCACGAGGGGCAGGACCTCTGGAAACACCATATATTTT	CASSSTRGRTSGNTIYF
TRBV6-5	few	TRBJ1-5	.	TGTGCCAGCAGTTACAGATCCACAGGGCATCAGCCCCAGCATTTT	CASSYRSTGHQPQHF
TRBV28	.	TRBJ1-4	.	TGTGCCAGCAGTTCGAGTCAGAAACTGTTTTTT	CASSSSQKLFF
TRBV14	.	TRBJ2-7	.	TGTGCCAGCAGCCAAGAACGCCTGTGGCAGTACTTC	CASSQERLWQYF
TRBV6-5	.	TRBJ2-3	.	TGTGCCAGCAGTTACTCTGGCCCTGGCACAGATACGCAGTATTTT	CASSYSGPGTDTQYF
TRBV5-1	.	TRBJ2-1	.	TGCGCCAGCAGCTTTGGGAGCAGCTCCTACAATGAGCAGTTCTTC	CASSFGSSSYNEQFF
TRBV9	.	TRBJ2-1	.	TGTGCCAGCAGCATGGACCAGCGCTCCTACAATGAGCAGTTCTTC	CASSMDQRSYNEQFF